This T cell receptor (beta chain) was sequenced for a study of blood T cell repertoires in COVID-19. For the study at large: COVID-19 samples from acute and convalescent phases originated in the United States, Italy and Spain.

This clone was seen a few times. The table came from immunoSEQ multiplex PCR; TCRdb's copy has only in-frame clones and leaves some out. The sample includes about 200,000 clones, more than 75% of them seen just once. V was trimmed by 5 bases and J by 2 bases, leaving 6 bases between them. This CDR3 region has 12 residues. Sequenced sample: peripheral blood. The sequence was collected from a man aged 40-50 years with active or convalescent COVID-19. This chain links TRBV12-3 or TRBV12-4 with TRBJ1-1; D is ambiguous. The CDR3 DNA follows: TGTGCCAGCAGTCACAGTAACACTGAAGCTTTCTTT. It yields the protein CASSHSNTEAFF.